Following are 28 T cell receptor beta chains from one sample sequenced in a study of blood T cell repertoires in COVID-19. Measured with immunoSEQ multiplex PCR; TCRdb has only the in-frame clones, and not every one. The table has about 320,000 clones, 85% seen once. Sequenced sample: PBMCs or T cells enriched from blood (not recorded which). Source of these receptors: a woman aged 25 to 39 who had been exposed to COVID-19.

The chain joins TRBV4-1 to TRBJ1-1; D perhaps matches TRBD1 (5 bases). The germline V gene encodes CDR1 MGHRA and CDR2 YSYEKL. The CDR3 spans 14 residues. V was pared by 3 bases and J by 1 base, with 9 bases between. The CDR3 DNA is TGCGCCAGCAGCCACGTGACAGCGAACACTGAAGCTTTCTTT. This encodes CASSHVTANTEAFF.

The genes are TRBV7-2 and TRBJ1-2, with D hard to call. From germline, CDR1 is SGHTA and CDR2 FQGNSA. V gave up 0 bases and J gave up 4 bases, with 9 bases separating them. This CDR3 is 14 amino acids long. The CDR3 region has the DNA TGTGCCAGCAGCTTAGCACAGATCACCTATGGCTACACCTTC. It is translated as CASSLAQITYGYTF.

This chain joins TRBV4-3 and TRBJ2-7; maybe TRBD2 (5 bases). Trimming shortened V by 0 bases and J by 6 bases, and 12 bases separated the two germline ends. The CDR3 spans 14 residues. Looked up from germline, CDR1 is LGHNA and CDR2 is YSLEER. For the CDR3, the DNA is TGCGCCAGCAGCCAAGATCGGGGAGATTTCGAGCAGTACTTC. Amino acid sequence: CASSQDRGDFEQYF.

V is TRBV5-6 and J is TRBJ1-6; D is unclear. CDR1 and CDR2 (germline): SGHDT, YYEEEE. The CDR3 contains 15 residues. V dropped 0 bases and J dropped 5 bases, with 9 bases sitting between them. In nucleotides, the CDR3 is TGTGCCAGCAGCTTGGCCCCACAGCATAATTCACCCCTCCACTTT. Translated, it gives CASSLAPQHNSPLHF.

The rearrangement uses TRBV5-1 and TRBJ2-1, with D perhaps matching TRBD2 (5 bases). Germline assignment: CDR1 SGHRS and CDR2 YFSETQ. Trimming removed 2 bases from V and 8 bases from J, with 14 bases in between. This CDR3 contains 14 residues. This chain's CDR3 is CASSLQDTRDEQFF. CDR3 bases: TGCGCCAGCAGCTTACAAGACACTAGGGATGAGCAGTTCTTC.

The V and J genes are TRBV6-2 or TRBV6-3 and TRBJ2-1; TRBD2 aligns across 11 bases. The trim removed 0 bases at V and 7 bases at J, leaving 8 bases unmatched. Germline CDR1 and CDR2: MNHEY and SVGEGT. The length of the CDR3 is 17 residues. The CDR3 DNA is TGTGCCAGCAGTTACTCGACTAGCGGGGTAGTAATGAATGAGCAGTTCTTC. Translation: CASSYSTSGVVMNEQFF.

On this clone itself: One junction end does not reproduce the germline sequence, and a read error may be involved. The chain joins TRBV12-3 or TRBV12-4 to TRBJ1-3; a weak D match, TRBD1 (6 bases). The length of the CDR3 is 12 residues. CDR3 sequence reads: CASRIVGGRGDF. The CDR3 nucleotides read TGTGCCAGCAGAATAGTAGGGGGACGGGGGGATTTT.

The J gene is TRBJ1-5, the V gene TRBV2, with a weak D call TRBD1 (6 bases). Between the trimmed V and J ends, which lost 5 bases and 3 bases, there was a span of 11 bases. Germline loops: CDR1 SNHLY, CDR2 FYNNEI. The CDR3 is 14 amino acids. The chain's CDR3 is CASSPQGFNQPQHF. The DNA for the CDR3 is TGTGCCAGCAGTCCTCAGGGGTTCAATCAGCCCCAGCATTTT.

As to this clone: Germline is not matched at one junction end, which may reflect a read error. This CDR3 is CASRPREYHNEQFF. The CDR3, as DNA: TGTGCGAGCAGGCCACGCGAGTACCACAATGAGCAGTTCTTC. The rearrangement joins TRBV2 to TRBJ2-1, with D hard to call. This CDR3 contains 14 residues. The germline CDR1 and CDR2 sequences are SNHLY and FYNNEI.

J is TRBJ2-2 and V is TRBV5-1, with 7 bases aligning to TRBD2. The trim removed 0 bases at V and 4 bases at J, leaving 9 bases unmatched. In germline, CDR1 is SGHRS, CDR2 YFSETQ. This CDR3 has 17 residues. The CDR3 DNA reads as TGCGCCAGCAGCTTGGAACACGGGGCGGGGGTCACCGGGGAGCTGTTTTTT. This sequence encodes CASSLEHGAGVTGELFF.

As regards this clone: The same CDR3 also results from other DNA sequences found in this sample. This chain connects TRBV5-4 to TRBJ1-6, with D possibly being TRBD1 (5 bases). CDR1 and CDR2 from the germline V gene are SGHNT and YYREEE (reference sequence). The germline V and J ends were trimmed by 5 bases and 0 bases, with 12 bases remaining between them. The CDR3 sequence is 16 residues long. This CDR3 reads CASSLGGTSYNSPLHF. Here the CDR3 DNA reads TGTGCCAGCAGTTTAGGAGGGACCTCCTATAATTCACCCCTCCACTTT.

The chain combines TRBV5-6 with TRBJ2-6; possibly TRBD1 for D (5 bases). Germline CDR1 is SGHDT and CDR2 is YYEEEE. Trimming removed 4 bases at V and 0 bases at J, with 14 bases between. CDR3 length equals 17 residues. The CDR3 region has the DNA TGTGCCAGCAGCGCTAGAATAAGGGGCTCTGGGGCCAACGTCCTGACTTTC. Amino acid sequence: CASSARIRGSGANVLTF.

This chain joins TRBV30 and TRBJ1-2, with D perhaps TRBD1 (5 bases). V dropped 0 bases and J dropped 5 bases, with 13 bases sitting between them. Germline values: CDR1 GTSNPN, CDR2 SVGIG (reference sequence). The CDR3 is made up of 14 amino acids. The DNA for the CDR3 is TGTGCCTGGAGTGTACTGGGCAGGGCGTATGGCTACACCTTC. This translates into CAWSVLGRAYGYTF.

The V call is TRBV6-2 or TRBV6-3, the J call TRBJ1-2, with unresolved D. The CDR3 covers 15 residues. V was shortened by 5 bases and J by 2 bases, with 15 bases between the two germline ends. Germline V lookup: CDR1 MNHEY, CDR2 SVGEGT. This chain's CDR3 is CASSARGSGNYGYTF. For the CDR3, the DNA is TGTGCCAGCAGTGCGCGCGGGTCTGGGAACTATGGCTACACCTTC.

Here the CDR3 reads CASTQTGEDEQYF. DNA for the CDR3: TGTGCCAGCACTCAGACAGGGGAAGACGAGCAGTACTTC. This chain connects TRBV6-5 to TRBJ2-7, with 8 bases identical to TRBD1. The V and J ends lost 7 bases and 5 bases, in that order; junction bases with no gene match: 7. The CDR3 totals 13 residues. Germline V CDR1 and CDR2: MNHEY, SVGAGI.

The genes are TRBV6-5 and TRBJ2-7; 9 nucleotides line up with TRBD1. This CDR3 has 15 amino acids. Germline CDR1 is MNHEY and CDR2 is SVGAGI. Trimming cost V 6 bases and J 4 bases; bases outside gene matches: 10. The CDR3 DNA sequence: TGTGCCAGCAGAAAAGCCACCGGGACAGGGTACGAGCAGTACTTC. It codes for CASRKATGTGYEQYF.

Only a few counts were recorded for this clone. The CDR3 bases are TGTGCCAGCAGTTTACGTCCGGGGGGTGGCTACACCTTC. As protein: CASSLRPGGGYTF. V and J are TRBV28 and TRBJ1-2; D may be TRBD1 (5 bases). V lost 2 bases and J 7 bases, leaving 11 bases between the germline ends. Germline CDR1 and CDR2: MDHEN and SYDVKM. The CDR3 runs to 13 residues.

This chain joins TRBV19 and TRBJ1-5; 7 bases agree with TRBD1. Germline V gene sequence: CDR1 LNHDA, CDR2 SQIVND (reference sequence). Trimming cost V 8 bases and J 2 bases; bases outside gene matches: 12. The CDR3 has 16 residues. As DNA, the CDR3 is TGTGCCAGTGAAAACACCCGGGACAGTGGCAATCAGCCCCAGCATTTT. It translates to CASENTRDSGNQPQHF.

This sequence joins TRBV19 and TRBJ1-2; a possible D gene is TRBD1 (6 bases). V was cut by 1 base and J by 4 bases, with 19 bases left in between. CDR3 length: 17 residues. Per germline, CDR1 LNHDA and CDR2 SQIVND (reference sequence). CDR3 DNA sequence: TGTGCCAGTAGTATAGTTCTCGTCGGGCAGGGGCGCTATGGCTACACCTTC. Its protein is CASSIVLVGQGRYGYTF. Drawing the rest from reference TRBV19 and TRBJ1-2, the complete variable domain is DGGITQSPKYLFRKEGQNVTLSCEQNLNHDAMYWYRQDPGQGLRLIYYSQIVNDFQKGDIAEGYSVSREKKESFPLTVTSAQKNPTAFYLCASSIVLVGQGRYGYTFGSGTRLTVV.

The V and J genes are TRBV11-3 and TRBJ2-2, with D possibly matching TRBD2 (6 bases). V shed 0 bases and J shed 7 bases, with 15 bases lying between them. The CDR3 consists of 16 residues. Germline V gene sequence: CDR1 SGHNT, CDR2 YENEEA. CDR3 DNA: TGTGCCAGCAGCTTAGAATCACCGTTGGGGGGCGGGGAGCTGTTTTTT. Protein sequence: CASSLESPLGGGELFF.

The chain joins TRBV19 to TRBJ1-2; 11 bases are a match to TRBD1. CDR3 length equals 14 residues. CDR1 and CDR2 (germline): LNHDA, SQIVND (reference sequence). Trimming at V came to 6 bases and at J to 8 bases, leaving 8 bases not matched to a gene. The CDR3 protein is CASSPGTGGGGYTF. The CDR3 DNA is TGTGCCAGTAGCCCCGGGACAGGGGGAGGGGGCTACACCTTC. Looking up the rest from reference TRBV19 and TRBJ1-2 gives the full variable domain: DGGITQSPKYLFRKEGQNVTLSCEQNLNHDAMYWYRQDPGQGLRLIYYSQIVNDFQKGDIAEGYSVSREKKESFPLTVTSAQKNPTAFYLCASSPGTGGGGYTFGSGTRLTVV.

V gene TRBV7-3 combines with J gene TRBJ1-1; D is undetermined. Germline V gene data show CDR1 as SGHTA and CDR2 as FQGTGA. This CDR3 spans 13 amino acids. V was cut by 5 bases and J by 3 bases, with 10 bases left in between. The DNA of the CDR3 is TGTGCCAGCAGCGTATTGACTGACACTGAAGCTTTCTTT. Translated, it gives CASSVLTDTEAFF.

This clone was recorded only once. The rearrangement joins TRBV14 to TRBJ1-2; 9 bases line up with TRBD1. Trimming removed 4 bases from V and 6 bases from J; junction bases left unmatched: 6. The CDR3 contains 14 residues. CDR1 SGHDN and CDR2 FVKESK come from the germline V gene. CDR3 sequence: CASSLTGTGNGYTF. For the CDR3, the DNA is TGTGCCAGCAGCCTGACCGGGACAGGGAATGGCTACACCTTC. The entire variable domain, with the rest obtained from reference TRBV14 and TRBJ1-2, is as follows: EAGVTQFPSHSVIEKGQTVTLRCDPISGHDNLYWYRRVMGKEIKFLLHFVKESKQDESGMPNNRFLAERTGGTYSTLKVQPAELEDSGVYFCASSLTGTGNGYTFGSGTRLTVV.

The J gene is TRBJ1-4, the V gene TRBV10-3; 9 nucleotides align to TRBD1. Losses at the gene ends were 5 bases for V and 7 bases for J; bases not matched to a gene: 5. Germline CDR1 is ENHRY and CDR2 is SYGVKD. The CDR3 has 14 amino acids. CDR3 residues: CAISPGQGIEKLFF. CDR3 DNA: TGTGCCATCAGTCCGGGACAGGGTATTGAAAAACTGTTTTTT.

The rearrangement joins TRBV30 to TRBJ2-7; D may be TRBD2 (6 bases). Germline V gene data show CDR1 as GTSNPN and CDR2 as SVGIG (reference sequence). This CDR3 contains 14 residues. The V end lost 3 bases, the J end lost 3 bases, and 15 bases lay between the germline ends. The CDR3 sequence is CAWRRRGRVYEQYF. The CDR3 DNA reads as TGTGCCTGGAGACGGAGGGGCAGGGTCTACGAGCAGTACTTC.

This rearrangement joins TRBV15 to TRBJ2-7, with D perhaps matching TRBD2 (5 bases). In germline, CDR1 is LNHNV, CDR2 YYDKDF (reference sequence). The CDR3 has 13 amino acids. Deletions cut 0 bases from V and 5 bases from J, with 8 bases between. The CDR3 loop is CATSRDRGNEQYF. The CDR3 nucleotides are TGTGCCACCAGCAGAGATCGGGGAAACGAGCAGTACTTC.

V usage is TRBV19 and J usage is TRBJ1-5, with 10 positions matching TRBD1. CDR3 size: 17 residues. The V and J ends lost 2 bases and 4 bases, in that order; junction bases with no gene match: 8. CDR1 is LNHDA and CDR2 is SQIVND in the germline V gene (reference sequence). CDR3 DNA: TGTGCCAGTAGTATAAGGGGACAGGGGAATGGAAATCAGCCCCAGCATTTT. Translation: CASSIRGQGNGNQPQHF.

As concerns this clone: At one boundary the junction diverges from the germline segment, which might be a read error. V gene TRBV6-2 or TRBV6-3 combines with J gene TRBJ2-1, with TRBD2 as a possible D gene (7 bases). The CDR3 has 11 residues. Germline V gene sequence: CDR1 MNHEY, CDR2 SVGEGT. The CDR3 nucleotides are TGTGCCAGCAGCCAAGGGGGGGGCAGGGTCTTC. It codes for CASSQGGGRVF.